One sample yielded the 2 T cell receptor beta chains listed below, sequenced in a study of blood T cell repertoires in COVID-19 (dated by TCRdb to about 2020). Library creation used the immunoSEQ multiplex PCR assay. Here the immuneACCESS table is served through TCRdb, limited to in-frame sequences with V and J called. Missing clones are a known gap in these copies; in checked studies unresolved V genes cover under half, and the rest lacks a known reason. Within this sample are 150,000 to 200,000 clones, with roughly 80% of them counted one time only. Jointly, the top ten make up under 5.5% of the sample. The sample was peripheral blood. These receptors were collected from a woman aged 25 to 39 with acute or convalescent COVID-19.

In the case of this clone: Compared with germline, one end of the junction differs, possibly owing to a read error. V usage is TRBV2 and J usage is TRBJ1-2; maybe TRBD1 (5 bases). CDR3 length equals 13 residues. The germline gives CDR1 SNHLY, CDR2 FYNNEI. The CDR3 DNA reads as TGTGCCAGCAGTGGAGACAGTATTTATGGCTACGCCTTC. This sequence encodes CASSGDSIYGYAF.

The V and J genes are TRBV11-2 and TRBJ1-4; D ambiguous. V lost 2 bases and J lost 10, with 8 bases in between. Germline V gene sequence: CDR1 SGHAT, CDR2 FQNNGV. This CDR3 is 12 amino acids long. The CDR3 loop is CASSLRAGKLFF. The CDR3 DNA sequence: TGTGCCAGCAGCTTAAGGGCGGGAAAACTGTTTTTT.